This TCR beta chain is drawn from a study of vaccination and CD4 T cells after COVID-19. Study-level points and caveats: No early post-infection timepoints were studied, and convalescent patients studied were relatively few.

Treatment in this sample: roughly ten-day PBMC culture with coronavirus spike peptide pools or control peptides (ViraFEST assay). The Oncomine TCR Beta short-read assay was applied to DNA of cultured CD4+ T cells. DNA came from CD4+ T cells after culture. Via MiXCR, TCRdb re-called the PCR reads, giving one row per CDR3 protein. The sample records roughly 14,000 distinct CDR3 sequences, around 21% being singletons. This clonotype has only a few counts. Its antigen is unknown. The CDR3 is made up of 18 amino acids. Germline V gene data show CDR1 as MDHEN and CDR2 as SYDVKM. The V and J ends lost 4 bases and 2 bases, in that order; junction bases with no gene match: 8.

This receptor was taken from a human donor with COVID-19. The specimen was cultured CD4+ T cells from blood. The chain combines TRBV28 with TRBJ2-6; 10 bases agree with TRBD1. The CDR3 DNA sequence: TGTGCCAGCAGTTCCAAGGGACAGGGGAGAACTGGGGCCAACGTCCTGACTTTC. As protein: CASSSKGQGRTGANVLTF.